This note documents a single T cell receptor (beta chain) sequence. The target antigen is unknown. The PCR used 60 Vbeta and 13 Jbeta primers. Clones were read by immunoSEQ multiplex PCR, and TCRdb kept only the in-frame ones, dropping some. The sample records around 130,000 clones, more than 70% being singletons. The data belong to a study of cytomegalovirus exposure and HLA in healthy donors. Overall study results and limits: Data from an earlier analysis indicated that most TCR beta V segments were productive either about 87% or about 30% of the time. TCR sequences were mostly rare, though some public TCRs occurred in many donors.

In nominal health when sampled, donors likely had unrecorded immune exposures nonetheless. CDR3 length: 15 amino acids. The germline V and J ends were trimmed by 0 bases and 4 bases, with 13 bases remaining between them. Germline CDR1 reads SQVTM; CDR2 reads ANQGSEA. The sequenced sample was PBMCs. The chain carries TRBV29-1 and TRBJ2-4, with D possibly TRBD1 on 6 matching bases. This TCR was sampled from a woman aged 60-70 years in good health and CMV-seronegative. This chain's CDR3 is CSVEDTGTKKNIQYF. The CDR3 DNA reads TGCAGCGTTGAAGATACCGGGACAAAGAAAAACATTCAGTACTTC. The full variable domain, its missing parts supplied by reference TRBV29-1 and TRBJ2-4, is SAVISQKPSRDICQRGTSLTIQCQVDSQVTMMFWYRQQPGQSLTLIATANQGSEATYESGFVIDKFPISRPNLTFSTLTVSNMSPEDSSIYLCSVEDTGTKKNIQYFGAGTRLSVL.